Shown below are 8 T cell receptor beta chains from a single sample sequenced in a study of blood T cell repertoires in COVID-19. TCRdb's table, derived via immunoSEQ multiplex PCR, lists solely in-frame clones and lacks some. The sample includes about 240,000 clones, around 89% of them seen just once. Sequencing was done on a sample of PBMCs or T cells enriched from blood (not recorded which). The receptors come from a man in his forties who had recovered from COVID-19.

On this clone itself: Other DNA sequences within the sample encode an identical CDR3. The rearrangement links TRBV19 to TRBJ2-2; D remains unclear. Deletions cut 2 bases from V and 2 bases from J, with 6 bases between. Looked up from germline, CDR1 is LNHDA and CDR2 is SQIVND (reference sequence). The CDR3 is 14 amino acids. The CDR3 loop reads CASSISRNTGELFF. Here the CDR3 DNA reads TGTGCCAGTAGTATATCCAGAAACACCGGGGAGCTGTTTTTT.

The sample holds one count of this clone. V is TRBV6-2 or TRBV6-3 and J is TRBJ2-7, with a possible D match to TRBD1 (7 bases). Per germline, CDR1 MNHEY and CDR2 SVGEGT. The CDR3 is 14 residues long. Trimming took 5 bases from V and 4 from J, leaving 15 bases between them. The CDR3 nucleotides are TGTGCCAGCAGTAGGGGGCCAGGGACTTACGAGCAGTACTTC. The encoded protein is CASSRGPGTYEQYF.

This clone was picked up a small number of times. The chain joins TRBV18 to TRBJ1-4; TRBD1 matches 9 bases. The V segment lost 6 bases and the J segment 3 bases; nucleotides outside the gene matches: 17. This CDR3 spans 19 amino acids. The germline CDR1 and CDR2 sequences are KGHSH and LQKENI. The CDR3 protein is CASSIRAQGAGGANEKLFF. The CDR3, as DNA: TGTGCCAGCTCGATTCGCGCACAGGGGGCCGGTGGAGCTAATGAAAAACTGTTTTTT. The full variable domain, its missing parts supplied by reference TRBV18 and TRBJ1-4, is NAGVMQNPRHLVRRRGQEARLRCSPMKGHSHVYWYRQLPEEGLKFMVYLQKENIIDESGMPKERFSAEFPKEGPSILRIQQVVRGDSAAYFCASSIRAQGAGGANEKLFFGSGTQLSVL.

The chain employs TRBV30 and TRBJ1-2, with 8 positions matching TRBD1. The CDR3 covers 13 residues. Germline CDR1 GTSNPN, CDR2 SVGIG (reference sequence). Trimming took 8 bases from V and 4 from J; bases not matched to a gene: 9. In nucleotides, the CDR3 is TGTGCCGTCGCCAAGGGACAGGCCTATGGCTACACCTTC. It specifies CAVAKGQAYGYTF.

V and J are TRBV7-9 and TRBJ2-1; 9 bases map to TRBD1. CDR3 size: 14 residues. Per germline, CDR1 SEHNR and CDR2 FQNEAQ (reference sequence). Trimming cost V 7 bases and J 12 bases; bases outside gene matches: 13. The CDR3 bases are TGTGCCAGCAATTTACAGGGGGCCGGCAGCGGGCAGTTCTTC. Translation: CASNLQGAGSGQFF.

The genes are TRBV5-1 and TRBJ2-7, with 8 positions matching TRBD1. Germline V gene data show CDR1 as SGHRS and CDR2 as YFSETQ. Germline trimming cut 4 bases from V and 5 bases from J; bases unmatched to any gene: 8. This CDR3 has 14 amino acids. CDR3 coding DNA: TGCGCCAGCAGCACAGACAGGGGAATCAACGAGCAGTACTTC. This encodes CASSTDRGINEQYF. The full variable domain, with the rest looked up from reference TRBV5-1 and TRBJ2-7, is KAGVTQTPRYLIKTRGQQVTLSCSPISGHRSVSWYQQTPGQGLQFLFEYFSETQRNKGNFPGRFSGRQFSNSRSEMNVSTLELGDSALYLCASSTDRGINEQYFGPGTRLTVT.

The chain has TRBV28 and TRBJ2-3; D perhaps matches TRBD2 (6 bases). CDR1 and CDR2 from the germline V gene are MDHEN and SYDVKM. The germline V and J ends were trimmed by 6 bases and 2 bases, with 21 bases remaining between them. This CDR3 has 17 amino acids. The chain's CDR3 is CASSLLLTEGYTDTQYF. The CDR3 region has the DNA TGTGCCAGCAGCCTCCTCTTAACGGAGGGATACACAGATACGCAGTATTTT.

This chain links TRBV18 with TRBJ2-1; 8 bases map to TRBD2. V lost 3 bases, J lost 2 bases, and 3 bases stayed unmatched. The V gene's germline CDR1 is KGHSH and CDR2 LQKENI. This CDR3 is 15 amino acids long. The CDR3 coding sequence is TGTGCCAGCTCACCGGGACTAGGGGCCTACAATGAGCAGTTCTTC. Protein: CASSPGLGAYNEQFF.